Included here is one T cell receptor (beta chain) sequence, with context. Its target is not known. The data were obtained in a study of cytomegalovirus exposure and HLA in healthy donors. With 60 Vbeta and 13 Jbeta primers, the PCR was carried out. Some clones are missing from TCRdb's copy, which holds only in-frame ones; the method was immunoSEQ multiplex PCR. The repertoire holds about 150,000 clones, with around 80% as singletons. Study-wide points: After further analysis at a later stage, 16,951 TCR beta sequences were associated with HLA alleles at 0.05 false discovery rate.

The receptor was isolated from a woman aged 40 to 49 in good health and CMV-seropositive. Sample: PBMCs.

The CDR3 sequence: CASSPAGGPTDTQYF. The CDR3 DNA sequence: TGTGCCAGCAGCCCAGCGGGAGGGCCAACAGATACGCAGTATTTT. The rearrangement uses TRBV7-3 and TRBJ2-3; 10 bases match TRBD2. CDR3 length: 15 amino acids. J lost 3 bases, V lost 5 bases, and 5 bases had no gene match. Germline lookup yields CDR1 SGHTA and CDR2 FQGTGA.